The 18 T cell receptor beta chains reported below all come from one sample, sequenced in a study of CD8 T cells in Susac syndrome. RNA in amounts of roughly 0.5 to 1 ug was reverse transcribed with random hexamers. TCRdb re-analysed the immunoSEQ multiplex PCR reads in MiXCR, keeping a single row per CDR3 protein. The sample consists of 200,000 or so distinct CDR3 sequences, about 95% of them appearing once. The sequenced material came from CD4+ T cells from PBMCs. The receptor set was obtained from a human donor with multiple sclerosis.

The chain employs TRBV29-1 and TRBJ1-2, with no clear D. CDR3 length: 11 residues. V lost 7 bases, J lost 2 bases, and 8 bases lay in between. From germline, CDR1 is SQVTM and CDR2 ANQGSEA. The CDR3 sequence: CSASTNYGYTF. The CDR3 DNA follows: TGCAGCGCGAGTACGAACTATGGCTACACCTTC.

V gene TRBV27 combines with J gene TRBJ1-2; D ambiguous. There are 12 residues in the CDR3. Germline lookup yields CDR1 MNHEY and CDR2 SMNVEV (reference sequence). V lost 6 bases to trimming and J lost 4 bases, with 9 bases between them. CDR3 in DNA: TGTGCCAGCAGATCCGCGTCCTATGGCTACACCTTC. Its translation: CASRSASYGYTF.

The gene calls are TRBV3-1 and TRBJ2-7; tentatively, D is TRBD2 (6 bases). Trimming removed 6 bases from V and 2 bases from J, with 11 bases in between. Germline CDR1 reads LGHDT; CDR2 reads YNNKEL (reference sequence). The CDR3 consists of 13 residues. CDR3 DNA sequence: TGTGCCAGCAGAGGGACTTCTCCCTACGAGCAGTACTTC. Its protein product is CASRGTSPYEQYF.

V and J are TRBV3-1 and TRBJ2-7; TRBD1 matches at 11 bases. In germline, CDR1 is LGHDT, CDR2 YNNKEL (reference sequence). This CDR3 region has 17 residues. V dropped 6 bases and J dropped 5; count of bases not matched to a gene: 15. CDR3 bases: TGTGCCAGCAGACCTACGGTAGCAGGACAGGGGGCCAACGAGCAGTACTTC. It encodes CASRPTVAGQGANEQYF.

Remarks on this clonotype: The DNA is left out, because the CDR3 cannot be placed on it with certainty; the CDR3 is given as TCRdb lists it. This chain connects TRBV23-1 to TRBJ1-5; TRBD1, the table's D call, was not compared with the DNA. TRBV23-1 is treated as an ORF (open reading frame) with a function not yet certain. The CDR3 comprises 16 residues, both ends counted. The CDR3 reads CASSQPWTVAISPSIF.

The chain combines TRBV24-1 with TRBJ1-5; D is perhaps TRBD1 (5 bases). CDR1 KGHDR and CDR2 SFDVKD come from the germline V gene. This CDR3 has 13 amino acids. V lost 5 bases to trimming and J lost 2 bases, with 6 bases between them. The CDR3 sequence: CATSATGNQPQHF. The CDR3 region has the DNA TGTGCCACCAGTGCGACAGGCAATCAGCCCCAGCATTTT.

The rearrangement links TRBV3-1 to TRBJ1-2, with D possibly TRBD1 on 6 matching bases. This CDR3 has 13 residues. Germline CDR1 LGHDT, CDR2 YNNKEL (reference sequence). V lost 4 bases and J 6 bases, leaving 12 bases between the germline ends. CDR3 sequence reads: CASSRRGGDGYTF. The DNA of the CDR3 is TGTGCCAGCAGCCGAAGAGGGGGGGATGGCTACACCTTC.

In its sample, this clonotype was seen once. V gene TRBV5-1 combines with J gene TRBJ1-4; 12 bases match TRBD1. J gave up 8 bases and V 0 bases, and 2 bases lay outside the gene matches. CDR1 and CDR2 (germline): SGHRS, YFSETQ. CDR3 length equals 15 residues. The CDR3 loop reads CASSLAGTGGEKLFF. The CDR3 DNA follows: TGCGCCAGCAGCTTGGCGGGGACAGGGGGCGAAAAACTGTTTTTT. Based on the CDR3 plus reference TRBV5-1 and TRBJ1-4, the full variable domain is KAGVTQTPRYLIKTRGQQVTLSCSPISGHRSVSWYQQTPGQGLQFLFEYFSETQRNKGNFPGRFSGRQFSNSRSEMNVSTLELGDSALYLCASSLAGTGGEKLFFGSGTQLSVL.

The CDR3 loop reads CSVEGGAIGYTF. Here the CDR3 DNA reads TGCAGCGTTGAAGGGGGCGCGATCGGCTACACCTTC. This rearrangement joins TRBV29-1 to TRBJ1-2; D perhaps matches TRBD1 (5 bases). The CDR3 sequence is 12 residues long. The V gene lost 1 base and the J gene lost 8 bases, with 11 bases spanning the gap. Per the germline V gene, CDR1 is SQVTM and CDR2 is ANQGSEA.

This clonotype was detected once. This sequence joins TRBV5-4 and TRBJ1-2; 7 nucleotides match TRBD1. The CDR3 is made up of 15 amino acids. Per the germline V gene, CDR1 is SGHNT and CDR2 is YYREEE (reference sequence). Trimming took 2 bases from V and 6 from J; bases not matched to a gene: 10. CDR3 protein: CASSFPGTVSHGYTF. CDR3 coding DNA: TGTGCCAGCAGCTTCCCCGGGACAGTCTCCCATGGCTACACCTTC.

The J gene is TRBJ2-7, the V gene TRBV20-1; D is possibly TRBD2 (6 bases). Germline V lookup: CDR1 DFQATT, CDR2 SNEGSKA (reference sequence). V gave up 6 bases and J gave up 2 bases, with 20 bases separating them. The CDR3 sequence is 15 residues long. The CDR3 DNA sequence: TGCAGTGCCAAAGTTAGCGGAGCCGTTACCTACGAGCAGTACTTC. Its translation is CSAKVSGAVTYEQYF.

V and J are TRBV7-9 and TRBJ2-4, with a weak D call TRBD1 (6 bases). V was clipped by 4 bases and J by 0 bases, with 10 bases between them. The CDR3 runs 15 residues. Germline V gene lookup returns CDR1 SEHNR and CDR2 FQNEAQ (reference sequence). The CDR3 reads CASSSRGLAKNIQYF. CDR3 DNA sequence: TGTGCCAGCAGCTCCAGGGGTCTAGCCAAAAACATTCAGTACTTC.

V gene TRBV28 combines with J gene TRBJ1-6, with TRBD1 as a possible D gene (5 bases). From germline, CDR1 is MDHEN and CDR2 SYDVKM. This CDR3 has 12 residues. Between the trimmed V and J ends, which lost 8 bases and 7 bases, there was a span of 9 bases. The CDR3 nucleotides are TGTGCCAGCGGGACGACGAATTCACCCCTCCACTTT. Amino acids: CASGTTNSPLHF.

The rearrangement joins TRBV20-1 to TRBJ1-2, with 7 bases aligning to TRBD1. CDR1 DFQATT and CDR2 SNEGSKA come from the germline V gene (reference sequence). There are 17 residues in the CDR3. V shed 1 base, J shed 4 bases, and the junction held 15 bases outside the gene matches. CDR3 residues: CSARGSEGAITLYGYTF. CDR3 DNA sequence: TGCAGTGCTAGAGGATCGGAGGGGGCAATTACACTCTATGGCTACACCTTC.

The J gene is TRBJ2-7, the V gene TRBV20-1; tentative D call: TRBD2 (6 bases). Germline loops: CDR1 DFQATT, CDR2 SNEGSKA (reference sequence). V lost 6 bases, J lost 2 bases, and 14 bases lay in between. The CDR3 length is 13 residues. CDR3 DNA: TGCAGTGCGTCCTCTAGCGCACCCTACGAGCAGTACTTC. Translation gives CSASSSAPYEQYF.

This clonotype has a handful of counts. The junction shows a germline mismatch at one end, possibly a read error. The genes are TRBV7-7 and TRBJ2-5; 8 bases are shared with TRBD2. The CDR3 is made up of 14 amino acids. Germline-derived CDR1 and CDR2 are SSHAT and FNYEAQ (reference sequence). CDR3 protein: CASSFGGGQETQYF. Written as DNA, the CDR3 is TGTGCTAGCAGCTTCGGGGGGGGGCAAGAGACCCAGTACTTC.

The chain recombines TRBV6-2 or TRBV6-3 with TRBJ1-3; no firm D call. From germline, CDR1 is MNHEY and CDR2 SVGEGT. Trimming took 3 bases from V and 0 from J, leaving 6 bases between them. This CDR3 has 14 residues. This chain's CDR3 is CASSYAGSGNTIYF. The CDR3 region has the DNA TGTGCCAGCAGTTATGCGGGCTCTGGAAACACCATATATTTT.

This chain joins TRBV12-3 or TRBV12-4 and TRBJ2-5; 7 bases map to TRBD1. This CDR3 comprises 13 residues. Trimming took 3 bases from V and 4 from J; bases not matched to a gene: 2. CDR3 coding DNA: TGTGCCAGCAGTTTGCCAGGGGGAGAGACCCAGTACTTC. The encoded protein is CASSLPGGETQYF.